A selection of T cell receptor beta chains follows, all from one sample in a study of T cells in Graves' hyperthyroidism and ophthalmopathy. TCRdb independently ran MiXCR on the multiplex PCR reads; one entry per CDR3 protein. The repertoire has 600,000 to 700,000 distinct CDR3 sequences, roughly 15% of them found once; the top ten carry about 3.9%. Specimen: blood. Receptors originate from a woman in her 40s with Graves' ophthalmopathy. CDR3s include the opening cysteine and the closing phenylalanine or tryptophan. Fields, in order: J gene, D gene, clone size, V gene, CDR3 DNA, CDR3 protein. D genes are given only for firm matches. Size values are once, few and many counts, or a class for expanded clones, and some rows have none.

j_call: TRBJ1-1; d_call: NA; clone_size: NA; v_call: TRBV6-2/TRBV6-3; cdr3_nt: TGTGCCAGCAGAACAAACGGACCTGAAGCTTTCTTT; cdr3_aa: CASRTNGPEAFF
j_call: TRBJ2-7; d_call: TRBD1; clone_size: many; v_call: TRBV20-1; cdr3_nt: TGCAGTGCTAGGCCAGGGACAGGGGGAAAAAACGAGCAGTACTTC; cdr3_aa: CSARPGTGGKNEQYF
j_call: TRBJ2-7; d_call: NA; clone_size: many; v_call: TRBV6-5; cdr3_nt: TGTGCCAGCAGTTACTCGCCTGGGCTAGCGCAGTACGAGCAGTACTTC; cdr3_aa: CASSYSPGLAQYEQYF
j_call: TRBJ2-5; d_call: TRBD2; clone_size: many; v_call: TRBV29-1; cdr3_nt: TGCAGCGTTGAAGGGGGAGGGGAGACCCAGTACTTC; cdr3_aa: CSVEGGGETQYF
j_call: TRBJ2-5; d_call: NA; clone_size: few; v_call: TRBV6-1; cdr3_nt: TGTGCCAGCAGTGCCGTAGAGGGCCCAGCGGCAGAGACCCAGTACTTC; cdr3_aa: CASSAVEGPAAETQYF
j_call: TRBJ2-1; d_call: TRBD1; clone_size: NA; v_call: TRBV28; cdr3_nt: TGTGCCAGCAGTTCCGGCGGGACAGGGGAGTATGAGCAGTTCTTC; cdr3_aa: CASSSGGTGEYEQFF
j_call: TRBJ2-3; d_call: NA; clone_size: many; v_call: TRBV29-1; cdr3_nt: TGCAGCGTTCAGGTTCTCTCAGATACGCAGTATTTT; cdr3_aa: CSVQVLSDTQYF
j_call: TRBJ1-1; d_call: TRBD1; clone_size: many; v_call: TRBV29-1; cdr3_nt: TGCAGCGTTGAAGATCCTTGGACAGGGGGCAGGGAGGCTTTCTTT; cdr3_aa: CSVEDPWTGGREAFF
j_call: TRBJ1-5; d_call: NA; clone_size: many; v_call: TRBV19; cdr3_nt: TGTGCCAGTAGTATCGCAGGAGGGAATCAGCCCCAGCATTTT; cdr3_aa: CASSIAGGNQPQHF
j_call: TRBJ1-6; d_call: NA; clone_size: many; v_call: TRBV28; cdr3_nt: TGCGCTAACCGGGACTCAAGCTCCTATAATTCACCCCTCCACTTT; cdr3_aa: CANRDSSSYNSPLHF
j_call: TRBJ2-7; d_call: NA; clone_size: many; v_call: TRBV5-1; cdr3_nt: TGTGCCAGCAGTTTAGGGGATCTCGCCTACGAGCAGTACTTC; cdr3_aa: CASSLGDLAYEQYF
j_call: TRBJ1-1; d_call: NA; clone_size: many; v_call: TRBV7-2; cdr3_nt: TGTGCCAGCAGCTTTAGTTCTGGCACTGAAGCTTTCTTT; cdr3_aa: CASSFSSGTEAFF
j_call: TRBJ2-3; d_call: TRBD1; clone_size: many; v_call: TRBV20-1; cdr3_nt: TGCAGTGCTAGTTCCGAGGGGGCAGGAGATACGCAGTATTTT; cdr3_aa: CSASSEGAGDTQYF
j_call: TRBJ2-7; d_call: TRBD2; clone_size: many; v_call: TRBV7-9; cdr3_nt: TGTGCCAGCAGCCCAGGTCTAGGGACTACGACCTACGAGCAGTACTTC; cdr3_aa: CASSPGLGTTTYEQYF
j_call: TRBJ2-7; d_call: TRBD1; clone_size: many; v_call: TRBV12-3/TRBV12-4; cdr3_nt: TGTGCCAGCAGTTCAAACAGGGGAGTGGACGAGCAGTACTTC; cdr3_aa: CASSSNRGVDEQYF
j_call: TRBJ1-1; d_call: NA; clone_size: many; v_call: TRBV19; cdr3_nt: TGTGCCAGTAGCCTTACCCCGGGTGTAACTGAAGCTTTCTTT; cdr3_aa: CASSLTPGVTEAFF
j_call: TRBJ1-1; d_call: NA; clone_size: many; v_call: TRBV6-1; cdr3_nt: TGTGCCATAGCAGATCAGCCGAACACTGAAGCTTTCTTT; cdr3_aa: CAIADQPNTEAFF
j_call: TRBJ1-5; d_call: NA; clone_size: NA; v_call: TRBV6-2/TRBV6-3; cdr3_nt: TGTGCCAGCAGGTCAATGGGAGGGGAGTATAGCAATCAGCCCCAGCATTTT; cdr3_aa: CASRSMGGEYSNQPQHF
j_call: TRBJ2-6; d_call: NA; clone_size: few; v_call: TRBV18; cdr3_nt: TGTGCCAGCTCACCACTTTCAGTCTCTAGCTCTGGGGCCAACGTCCTGACTTTC; cdr3_aa: CASSPLSVSSSGANVLTF
j_call: TRBJ2-2; d_call: TRBD1; clone_size: NA; v_call: TRBV18; cdr3_nt: TGTGCCAGCTCACCAGAGACAGGGTCGGCCGGGGAGCTGTTTTTT; cdr3_aa: CASSPETGSAGELFF
j_call: TRBJ1-1; d_call: NA; clone_size: NA; v_call: TRBV29-1; cdr3_nt: TGCAGCGTTGGACGTAGTCGCAGCACTGAAGCTTTCTTT; cdr3_aa: CSVGRSRSTEAFF
j_call: TRBJ2-5; d_call: NA; clone_size: NA; v_call: TRBV2; cdr3_nt: TGTGCCAGCGGTGGACCAGCAGAGACCCAGTACTTC; cdr3_aa: CASGGPAETQYF
j_call: TRBJ2-2; d_call: NA; clone_size: many; v_call: TRBV7-2; cdr3_nt: TGTGCCAGCAGCTTGCTGGGAAGGACCGGGGAGCTGTTTTTT; cdr3_aa: CASSLLGRTGELFF
j_call: TRBJ2-7; d_call: NA; clone_size: many; v_call: TRBV5-1; cdr3_nt: TGCGCCAGCAGCCTGACTGGGACGACAAAGGCGGGGCAGTACTTC; cdr3_aa: CASSLTGTTKAGQYF
j_call: TRBJ2-5; d_call: NA; clone_size: NA; v_call: TRBV5-1; cdr3_nt: TGCGCCAGCAGCTTGGCAGGTCGGAAAGAAGAGACCCAGTACTTC; cdr3_aa: CASSLAGRKEETQYF
j_call: TRBJ2-5; d_call: NA; clone_size: many; v_call: TRBV2; cdr3_nt: TGTGCCAGCACCCCGATTGAAGCGGGAGAGACCCAGTACTTC; cdr3_aa: CASTPIEAGETQYF
j_call: TRBJ1-2; d_call: NA; clone_size: NA; v_call: TRBV5-1; cdr3_nt: TGCGCCAGCAGCCGAGGGGACGGTAACTATGGCTACACCTTC; cdr3_aa: CASSRGDGNYGYTF
j_call: TRBJ1-1; d_call: NA; clone_size: many; v_call: TRBV19; cdr3_nt: TGTGCCAGTAGTATAGATCATTCAGGGGCTGAAGCTTTCTTT; cdr3_aa: CASSIDHSGAEAFF
j_call: TRBJ2-2; d_call: NA; clone_size: few; v_call: TRBV27; cdr3_nt: TGTGCCAGCAGTTCCTACGACTCGAACGCCGGGGAGCTGTTTTTT; cdr3_aa: CASSSYDSNAGELFF